Here is one TCR beta chain with its context. No antigen is known for it. CD8 memory combined CD45RO+ cells with CCR7-negative CD45RA+ TemRA cells. The data were taken from a study of shared clonotypes between healthy human individuals. Study observations and caveats: Roughly 5% of naive CD4 clonotypes were common to several donors. Rarefaction gave evidence that sorted-subset sequencing remained incomplete despite large depth.

The authors distributed each subset's genomic DNA evenly over several immunoSEQ plates. This table comes from immunoSEQ multiplex PCR, and its TCRdb copy is limited to in-frame clones, with some not included. The data show 95,000 to 120,000 clones, around 65% seen once. Germline values: CDR1 MGHRA, CDR2 YSYEKL. V was pared by 1 base and J by 0 bases, with 15 bases between. The CDR3 has 17 residues. The rearrangement joins TRBV4-1 to TRBJ1-2, with D maybe TRBD1 (6 bases). The sequencing input was memory CD8+ T cells sorted from blood. Documented subset: CD45RO+ cells pooled with CCR7-negative TemRA cells. The TCR sequence derives from a woman aged 25 to 39 in good health. The CDR3: CASSQVPGTPTNYGYTF. DNA of the CDR3: TGCGCCAGCAGCCAAGTGCCCGGGACACCAACTAACTATGGCTACACCTTC.